Each of the 24 T cell receptor beta chains below was sequenced from the same sample in a study of control samples from healthy donors and cancer patients. The protocol was immunoSEQ multiplex PCR, while the TCRdb copy is restricted to in-frame clones and leaves out a portion. The sample shows tens of thousands of clones, about 87% of them seen only once. What was sequenced was blood. These receptors were taken from an older woman in good health.

This chain joins TRBV7-8 and TRBJ2-5; 10 bases are shared with TRBD2. Trimming removed 3 bases from V and 5 bases from J; junction bases left unmatched: 9. This CDR3 contains 16 residues. Per germline, CDR1 SGHVS and CDR2 FQNEAQ. CDR3: CASSFQRGGLGETQYF. DNA of the CDR3: TGTGCCAGCAGCTTCCAGCGGGGGGGCCTGGGCGAGACCCAGTACTTC.

This chain uses TRBV27 with TRBJ1-6; D unclear. The V end was cut by 0 bases, the J end by 6 bases, with 6 bases between. The CDR3 has 14 amino acids. In germline, CDR1 is MNHEY, CDR2 SMNVEV (reference sequence). CDR3 protein: CASSLSQRNSPLHF. Written as DNA, the CDR3 is TGTGCCAGCAGTTTATCCCAGCGTAATTCACCCCTCCACTTT.

This clone was seen once. The V gene is TRBV18, the J gene TRBJ1-6; D not resolved. The CDR3 spans 14 residues. Trimming left V 3 bases short and J 6 bases short, with 9 bases between. Germline-derived CDR1 and CDR2 are KGHSH and LQKENI. CDR3 region: CASSPMGINSPLHF. Written as DNA, the CDR3 is TGTGCCAGCTCACCTATGGGGATTAATTCACCCCTCCACTTT. The complete variable domain, with remaining parts taken from reference TRBV18 and TRBJ1-6, reads NAGVMQNPRHLVRRRGQEARLRCSPMKGHSHVYWYRQLPEEGLKFMVYLQKENIIDESGMPKERFSAEFPKEGPSILRIQQVVRGDSAAYFCASSPMGINSPLHFGNGTRLTVT.

The rearrangement joins TRBV5-1 to TRBJ1-5; weak D call: TRBD1 (6 bases). The CDR3 has 14 residues. V was pared by 4 bases and J by 4 bases, with 12 bases between. The germline gives CDR1 SGHRS, CDR2 YFSETQ. CDR3 coding DNA: TGCGCCAGCAGCCCGGACAGCCAGAATCAGCCCCAGCATTTT. It specifies CASSPDSQNQPQHF.

The chain couples TRBV27 to TRBJ2-1, with D possibly TRBD1 on 6 matching bases. This CDR3 is 14 amino acids long. The V end was cut by 9 bases, the J end by 0 bases, with 12 bases between. From germline, CDR1 is MNHEY and CDR2 SMNVEV (reference sequence). CDR3 residues: CASTRGDSYNEQFF. In DNA form, the CDR3 reads TGTGCCAGTACCAGGGGTGACTCCTACAATGAGCAGTTCTTC.

Only a few counts were recorded for this clone. V usage is TRBV20-1 and J usage is TRBJ1-1; 7 bases align to TRBD1. The CDR3 runs to 11 residues. Germline values: CDR1 DFQATT, CDR2 SNEGSKA (reference sequence). V dropped 4 bases and J dropped 7; count of bases not matched to a gene: 3. CDR3 protein: CSAIGTVEAFF. The CDR3 DNA follows: TGCAGTGCTATCGGGACAGTTGAAGCTTTCTTT.

CDR3 nucleotide sequence: TGTGCCAGCAGCTCGGACCGCGTAGACTATGGCTACACCTTC. It encodes CASSSDRVDYGYTF. This chain joins TRBV7-2 and TRBJ1-2; D is unresolved. This CDR3 region has 14 residues. CDR1 and CDR2 (germline): SGHTA, FQGNSA. The V end was cut by 4 bases, the J end by 3 bases, with 12 bases between.

The gene calls are TRBV7-6 and TRBJ2-7; D not resolved. Germline CDR1 SGHVS, CDR2 FNYEAQ. This CDR3 spans 11 amino acids. The V gene lost 1 base and the J gene lost 5 bases, with 3 bases spanning the gap. The CDR3: CASSLGNEQYF. CDR3 in DNA: TGTGCCAGCAGCTTAGGGAACGAGCAGTACTTC.

The V call is TRBV27, the J call TRBJ1-5, with D maybe TRBD1 (6 bases). V lost 2 bases and J 7 bases, leaving 15 bases between the germline ends. Germline V gives CDR1 MNHEY, CDR2 SMNVEV (reference sequence). CDR3 length equals 15 residues. Written as DNA, the CDR3 is TGTGCCAGCAGTTTAAGATGGGGGGCTGGACAGCCCCAGCATTTT. Translation: CASSLRWGAGQPQHF.

The V and J genes are TRBV21-1 and TRBJ2-3; the table's D call, TRBD1, has no DNA check behind it. TRBV21-1 has pseudogene status. The CDR3 runs to 13 residues. CDR3 coding DNA: TGTGCCAGCATCATAGACAGTCTAGATACGCAGTATTTT. It encodes CASIIDSLDTQYF.

The J gene is TRBJ1-2, the V gene TRBV5-6; 7 bases are a match to TRBD1. Germline lookup yields CDR1 SGHDT and CDR2 YYEEEE. The CDR3 loop spans 14 amino acids. V shed 1 base, J shed 8 bases, and the junction held 8 bases outside the gene matches. The CDR3: CASSLRQLTGGYTF. CDR3 DNA sequence: TGTGCCAGCAGCTTGAGACAGCTGACAGGGGGCTACACCTTC.

J is TRBJ2-1 and V is TRBV6-2 or TRBV6-3, with 10 nucleotides matching TRBD2. The CDR3 extends over 16 amino acids. The germline CDR1 and CDR2 sequences are MNHEY and SVGEGT. With V trimmed by 3 bases and J by 6 bases, 8 bases remained unmatched. The CDR3 loop reads CASSYLASGSPNEQFF. Written as DNA, the CDR3 is TGTGCCAGCAGTTATCTAGCTAGCGGGAGCCCCAATGAGCAGTTCTTC.

The DNA for the CDR3 is TGTGCCAGCTCACCTAGCTTTACAGATACGCAGTATTTT. It translates to CASSPSFTDTQYF. The chain combines TRBV18 with TRBJ2-3; D is ambiguous. This CDR3 contains 13 residues. Trimming left V 3 bases short and J 3 bases short, with 7 bases between. The germline V gene has CDR1 KGHSH and CDR2 LQKENI.

The gene calls are TRBV28 and TRBJ2-7; no clear D. With 1 base removed from V and 3 bases from J, the gap between germline ends came to 7 bases. Germline V gene data show CDR1 as MDHEN and CDR2 as SYDVKM. The CDR3 is made up of 13 amino acids. The CDR3 here is CASSLSLLYEQYF. The CDR3 DNA reads as TGTGCCAGCAGTTTATCCCTGCTCTACGAGCAGTACTTC.

The CDR3 bases are TGTGCCAGCAGCGACGGTCAAGGACAGCCCCAGCATTTT. This sequence encodes CASSDGQGQPQHF. The V and J genes are TRBV6-5 and TRBJ1-5; no reliable D call. V lost 6 bases to trimming and J lost 7 bases, with 13 bases between them. Germline V gene lookup returns CDR1 MNHEY and CDR2 SVGAGI. The CDR3 length is 13 residues.

Concerning this clone itself: The sample holds other DNA sequences that translate to the same CDR3. This chain connects TRBV5-4 to TRBJ1-2; D is uncertain. The ends were cut back, 0 bases at V and 2 bases at J, with 8 bases in the middle. From germline, CDR1 is SGHNT and CDR2 YYREEE (reference sequence). The CDR3 consists of 14 residues. CDR3 in DNA: TGTGCCAGCAGCTTGGCAGGCCAAAACTATGGCTACACCTTC. Translated, it gives CASSLAGQNYGYTF.

This clone turned up a few times. The chain uses TRBV30 and TRBJ2-1; D is possibly TRBD2 (6 bases). Germline CDR1 is GTSNPN and CDR2 is SVGIG (reference sequence). V lost 3 bases and J lost 5, with 14 bases in between. There are 14 residues in the CDR3. CDR3 in amino acids: CAWRRAGQNNEQFF. The CDR3 region has the DNA TGTGCCTGGAGAAGGGCGGGGCAAAACAATGAGCAGTTCTTC.

The rearrangement joins TRBV7-2 to TRBJ1-2; D possibly corresponds to TRBD1 (6 bases). Germline CDR1 is SGHTA and CDR2 is FQGNSA. The CDR3 consists of 13 residues. Trimming pared 5 bases from V and 4 bases from J, leaving 11 bases between. CDR3 nucleotide sequence: TGTGCCAGCAGCCCCACAGGGATCTATGGCTACACCTTC. Amino acids: CASSPTGIYGYTF.

J is TRBJ2-3 and V is TRBV29-1; no clear D gene. The CDR3 has 12 amino acids. Germline V lookup: CDR1 SQVTM, CDR2 ANQGSEA. V shed 7 bases and J shed 0 bases, with 8 bases lying between them. In nucleotides, the CDR3 is TGCAGCGCCGAAAGTAGCACAGATACGCAGTATTTT. The encoded protein is CSAESSTDTQYF.

The table lists this clone with a count of one. The chain couples TRBV19 to TRBJ1-2; 7 nucleotides line up with TRBD1. V shed 5 bases, J shed 3 bases, and the junction held 3 bases outside the gene matches. Germline assignment: CDR1 LNHDA and CDR2 SQIVND (reference sequence). This CDR3 region has 13 residues. The CDR3 loop is CASSVTGDYGYTF. The CDR3 bases are TGTGCCAGTAGTGTAACAGGGGACTATGGCTACACCTTC.

The chain combines TRBV30 with TRBJ1-3; D not resolved. With 6 bases removed from V and 0 bases from J, the gap between germline ends came to 6 bases. The germline V gene has CDR1 GTSNPN and CDR2 SVGIG (reference sequence). The CDR3 is made up of 12 amino acids. The CDR3 loop is CACSSSGNTIYF. In DNA form, the CDR3 reads TGTGCCTGCTCGAGCTCTGGAAACACCATATATTTT.

The CDR3, as DNA: TGTGCCAGTAGTAGCCCCGGGACAGGGTTATCGGGGGAGCTGTTTTTT. Protein sequence: CASSSPGTGLSGELFF. This chain links TRBV19 with TRBJ2-2, with 9 bases identical to TRBD1. CDR3 length: 16 residues. Trimming cost V 4 bases and J 8 bases; bases outside gene matches: 11. Germline V CDR1 and CDR2: LNHDA, SQIVND (reference sequence).

The CDR3 here is CASSPTHRYGYTF. In DNA, the CDR3 is TGTGCCAGCAGTCCGACCCATAGGTATGGCTACACCTTC. The chain links TRBV6-5 to TRBJ1-2, with D unresolved. This CDR3 contains 13 residues. Germline V lookup: CDR1 MNHEY, CDR2 SVGAGI. The V and J ends lost 5 bases and 5 bases respectively, with 12 bases between them.

The chain employs TRBV6-5 and TRBJ1-1; a possible D gene is TRBD1 (6 bases). The CDR3 runs to 15 residues. Germline lookup yields CDR1 MNHEY and CDR2 SVGAGI. V was cut by 7 bases and J by 1 base, with 16 bases left in between. CDR3 region: CASKGGGGQNTEAFF. The CDR3 DNA is TGTGCCAGCAAGGGAGGGGGAGGACAGAACACTGAAGCTTTCTTT.